The 29 T cell receptor beta chains reported below all come from one sample, sequenced in a study of cytomegalovirus exposure and HLA in healthy donors (dated by TCRdb to the late 2010s). The receptor library was made with the immunoSEQ multiplex PCR assay. A mixture of 60 forward primers for TCR Vbeta segments and 13 reverse primers for TCR Jbeta segments was used in the multiplex PCR. Imported from immuneACCESS, the table was reduced by TCRdb to in-frame sequences with V and J called. These copies leave out some clones; in studies compared against another copy, an unresolved V gene accounts for under half, and the cause of the remainder is not known. This sample gives 200,000 to 250,000 clones in total; more than 70% of them show up just once. 1% to 1.5% of the sample is held by the ten biggest clonotypes. The sample was PBMCs. All receptors derive from a human donor in good health.

This clone was recorded only once. The rearrangement uses TRBV5-1 and TRBJ1-1; D is unresolved. Trimming left V 0 bases short and J 1 base short, with 4 bases between. There are 13 residues in the CDR3. Germline V gives CDR1 SGHRS, CDR2 YFSETQ. The CDR3: CASSLVKNTEAFF. As DNA, the CDR3 is TGCGCCAGCAGCTTGGTCAAGAACACTGAAGCTTTCTTT.

The chain employs TRBV28 and TRBJ1-1; 9 bases match TRBD1. CDR1 is MDHEN and CDR2 is SYDVKM in the germline V gene. With 8 bases clipped from V and 6 bases from J, the junction kept 10 bases outside the gene matches. The CDR3 consists of 14 residues. The CDR3, as DNA: TGTGCCAGCGGCAGTGGGGGACAGGGACCTGAAGCTTTCTTT. Protein product: CASGSGGQGPEAFF.

This clone was detected only a few times. The chain has TRBV19 and TRBJ2-3, with D unclear. The CDR3 is 16 residues long. Germline CDR1 LNHDA, CDR2 SQIVND (reference sequence). V lost 1 base and J lost 0, with 11 bases in between. The DNA for the CDR3 is TGTGCCAGTAGTATAGCGGGTCCATTAAGCACAGATACGCAGTATTTT. Translation gives CASSIAGPLSTDTQYF.

The chain is built from TRBV6-5 and TRBJ1-5, with TRBD1 as a possible D gene (6 bases). V dropped 4 bases and J dropped 4 bases, with 11 bases sitting between them. Germline loops: CDR1 MNHEY, CDR2 SVGAGI. The CDR3 sequence is 14 residues long. CDR3 DNA: TGTGCCAGCAGTTTACAGGGTACGAATCAGCCCCAGCATTTT. It specifies CASSLQGTNQPQHF.

This chain links TRBV30 with TRBJ1-1; 11 bases match TRBD1. The CDR3 length is 17 residues. The V segment lost 0 bases and the J segment 6 bases; nucleotides outside the gene matches: 12. CDR1 is GTSNPN, CDR2 SVGIG, per germline (reference sequence). The CDR3 region has the DNA TGTGCCTGGAGTGTACCGGGAGGACAGGGGGCTACTGCTGAAGCTTTCTTT. Protein sequence: CAWSVPGGQGATAEAFF.

This clone was picked up a small number of times. The rearrangement links TRBV5-6 to TRBJ1-5; maybe TRBD1 (5 bases). The V gene's germline CDR1 is SGHDT and CDR2 YYEEEE. The CDR3 length is 14 residues. Trimming pared 1 base from V and 3 bases from J, leaving 8 bases between. The CDR3 region has the DNA TGTGCCAGCAGCTTGATAGGGGCCAATCAGCCCCAGCATTTT. It specifies CASSLIGANQPQHF.

The V and J genes are TRBV2 and TRBJ2-1; 9 bases line up with TRBD2. The CDR3 runs 15 residues. The trim removed 4 bases at V and 5 bases at J, leaving 6 bases unmatched. Germline-derived CDR1 and CDR2 are SNHLY and FYNNEI. In DNA form, the CDR3 reads TGTGCCAGCAGTGCGAGGCTAGCGGGGCACAATGAGCAGTTCTTC. Protein: CASSARLAGHNEQFF.

The chain couples TRBV30 to TRBJ2-7; 8 nucleotides match TRBD2. The germline CDR1 and CDR2 sequences are GTSNPN and SVGIG (reference sequence). The CDR3 spans 15 residues. The ends lost 2 bases at V and 2 bases at J; junction bases unmatched: 8. CDR3 residues: CAWSPPAGLAYEQYF. The DNA of the CDR3 is TGTGCCTGGAGTCCCCCCGCGGGACTAGCCTACGAGCAGTACTTC. Full variable domain (missing parts from reference TRBV30 and TRBJ2-7): SQTIHQWPATLVQPVGSPLSLECTVEGTSNPNLYWYRQAAGRGLQLLFYSVGIGQISSEVPQNLSASRPQDRQFILSSKKLLLSDSGFYLCAWSPPAGLAYEQYFGPGTRLTVT.

The chain has TRBV29-1 and TRBJ2-5, with TRBD1 matching 11 bases. The DNA matches TRBJ2-7 better at its end, which makes the J call doubtful. CDR3 length equals 13 residues. Germline values: CDR1 SQVTM, CDR2 ANQGSEA. In DNA form, the CDR3 reads TGCAGCGTTCGGGACAGGGGGATCCACGAGCAGTACTTC. The encoded protein is CSVRDRGIHEQYF.

This clone appeared once. CDR3 nucleotides: TGTGCCAGCAGTGCCCCTTGGCGGATCACTGAAGCTTTCTTT. Its translation: CASSAPWRITEAFF. The chain links TRBV6-5 to TRBJ1-1, with D unresolved. This CDR3 spans 14 amino acids. In germline, CDR1 is MNHEY, CDR2 SVGAGI. V was shortened by 5 bases and J by 4 bases, with 14 bases between the two germline ends.

The V call is TRBV7-2, the J call TRBJ1-1; TRBD1 might be the D (6 bases). CDR3 size: 13 residues. CDR1 SGHTA and CDR2 FQGNSA come from the germline V gene. V was clipped by 2 bases and J by 7 bases, with 11 bases between them. The CDR3 region is CASSLWGGGEAFF. Here the CDR3 DNA reads TGTGCCAGCAGCTTATGGGGGGGCGGTGAAGCTTTCTTT.

V usage is TRBV28 and J usage is TRBJ1-1; a weak D match, TRBD1 (6 bases). Trimming took off 7 bases at V and 2 bases at J, with 20 bases between the two ends. Per germline, CDR1 MDHEN and CDR2 SYDVKM. CDR3 length equals 16 residues. The DNA for the CDR3 is TGTGCCAGCACCCGACTCCAGGGGCTAATCAACACTGAAGCTTTCTTT. Translating it yields CASTRLQGLINTEAFF.

The V gene is TRBV6-1, the J gene TRBJ2-7; 8 nucleotides agree with TRBD2. CDR1 MNHNS and CDR2 SASEGT come from the germline V gene. The CDR3 is made up of 15 amino acids. V shed 2 bases, J shed 5 bases, and the junction held 8 bases outside the gene matches. Written as DNA, the CDR3 is TGTGCCAGCAGTGAATTTAAAGCGGGAGAGGACGAGCAGTACTTC. It encodes CASSEFKAGEDEQYF.

The chain has TRBV4-3 and TRBJ2-5; D might be TRBD2 (5 bases). The germline V gene has CDR1 LGHNA and CDR2 YSLEER. The CDR3 is 16 amino acids. V lost 3 bases, J lost 1 base, and 15 bases lay in between. Written as DNA, the CDR3 is TGCGCCAGCAGCCAGAGCCCCAAGAGCGGCCAAGAGACCCAGTACTTC. This gives the protein CASSQSPKSGQETQYF.

The chain joins TRBV7-9 to TRBJ2-5; 11 nucleotides agree with TRBD2. CDR3 size: 17 residues. After removal of 3 bases from V and 4 bases from J, the junction contained 10 bases not matched to a gene. Germline CDR1 and CDR2: SEHNR and FQNEAQ (reference sequence). CDR3 coding DNA: TGTGCCAGCAGCTTTGAACTAGCGGGAGTCTGGGGAGAGACCCAGTACTTC. This gives the protein CASSFELAGVWGETQYF.

The V and J genes are TRBV7-9 and TRBJ1-1, with TRBD1 identical over 7 bases. The length of the CDR3 is 14 residues. Germline V gives CDR1 SEHNR, CDR2 FQNEAQ (reference sequence). The trim removed 4 bases at V and 0 bases at J, leaving 2 bases unmatched. CDR3 residues: CASSSGQVNTEAFF. The CDR3 DNA follows: TGTGCCAGCAGCTCAGGACAGGTGAACACTGAAGCTTTCTTT.

The count of this clone is one. This chain links TRBV19 with TRBJ1-4; tentatively, D is TRBD1 (5 bases). The CDR3 spans 15 residues. V gave up 3 bases and J gave up 3 bases, with 11 bases separating them. Germline CDR1 LNHDA, CDR2 SQIVND (reference sequence). The CDR3 is CASSIRAGPNEKLFF. CDR3 nucleotide sequence: TGTGCCAGTAGTATCCGTGCGGGGCCTAATGAAAAACTGTTTTTT.

This chain connects TRBV15 to TRBJ2-7, with 7 nucleotides matching TRBD2. The CDR3 runs to 13 residues. J lost 5 bases, V lost 8 bases, and 9 bases had no gene match. Germline V gene lookup returns CDR1 LNHNV and CDR2 YYDKDF (reference sequence). Here the CDR3 reads CATAVSRGNEQYF. CDR3 coding DNA: TGTGCCACCGCTGTTTCGCGGGGGAACGAGCAGTACTTC.

The sample holds a few counts of this clone. J is TRBJ2-7 and V is TRBV4-3; 8 nucleotides match TRBD1. The germline V gene encodes CDR1 LGHNA and CDR2 YSLEER. Trimming at V came to 0 bases and at J to 1 base, leaving 5 bases not matched to a gene. The CDR3 contains 16 residues. The DNA of the CDR3 is TGCGCCAGCAGCCAAGATGTGACAGGGGATTCCTACGAGCAGTACTTC. Protein sequence: CASSQDVTGDSYEQYF.

This chain connects TRBV6-1 to TRBJ2-5; 7 bases are shared with TRBD1. CDR1 is MNHNS, CDR2 SASEGT, per germline. The CDR3 sequence is 13 residues long. V lost 8 bases, J lost 4 bases, and 7 bases stayed unmatched. As DNA, the CDR3 is TGTGCCAGCGATATACAGGGGCGAGAGACCCAGTACTTC. This gives the protein CASDIQGRETQYF.

The chain employs TRBV12-5 and TRBJ2-3; D unclear. CDR1 and CDR2 from the germline V gene are LGHNT and FRNRAP. V shed 10 bases and J shed 0 bases, with 14 bases lying between them. This CDR3 has 14 amino acids. In nucleotides, the CDR3 is TGTGCTAAGCCAACGCGTTTTAGCACAGATACGCAGTATTTT. Its translation: CAKPTRFSTDTQYF.

The J gene is TRBJ2-3, the V gene TRBV4-2; 8 bases are a match to TRBD1. The CDR3 is 17 residues long. V lost 4 bases to trimming and J lost 3 bases; unmatched junction nucleotides: 12. Germline loops: CDR1 LGHNA, CDR2 YNFKEQ. The CDR3, as DNA: TGTGCCAGCAGCCTAACGCTGACAGGGGTAGAAACAGATACGCAGTATTTT. Translated: CASSLTLTGVETDTQYF.

The rearrangement uses TRBV4-3 and TRBJ2-1, with 8 bases fitting TRBD2. Germline V gene data show CDR1 as LGHNA and CDR2 as YSLEER. CDR3 length: 16 amino acids. Unmatched junction bases numbered 9, after V lost 0 bases and J lost 8 bases. The CDR3 protein is CASSQDWLAGGDEQFF. The DNA of the CDR3 is TGCGCCAGCAGCCAAGATTGGCTAGCGGGTGGGGATGAGCAGTTCTTC.

As regards this clone: Within the sample, other DNA sequences also encode this same CDR3. For the CDR3, the DNA is TGTGCCAGCAGTTTGTACAGGGGAAATGAGCAGTTCTTC. As protein: CASSLYRGNEQFF. V usage is TRBV27 and J usage is TRBJ2-1, with 7 bases lining up with TRBD1. The ends lost 3 bases at V and 7 bases at J; junction bases unmatched: 3. The CDR3 extends over 13 amino acids. Germline CDR1 reads MNHEY; CDR2 reads SMNVEV (reference sequence).

The CDR3 DNA is TGTGCCAGCAGCTTACAGCAGGGGCCCAACACCGGGGAGCTGTTTTTT. The encoded protein is CASSLQQGPNTGELFF. The chain uses TRBV11-2 and TRBJ2-2; weak D call: TRBD1 (6 bases). The V and J ends lost 2 bases and 2 bases respectively, with 12 bases between them. The germline gives CDR1 SGHAT, CDR2 FQNNGV. This CDR3 is 16 amino acids long.

The J gene is TRBJ2-7, the V gene TRBV28; possible D gene TRBD2, 6 bases. Germline CDR1 reads MDHEN; CDR2 reads SYDVKM. The V end was cut by 5 bases, the J end by 2 bases, with 10 bases between. CDR3 size: 13 residues. The CDR3 region is CASSRASAYEQYF. DNA of the CDR3: TGTGCCAGCAGTCGAGCTAGCGCCTACGAGCAGTACTTC.

The V gene is TRBV28, the J gene TRBJ1-4; 9 positions match TRBD1. Per the germline V gene, CDR1 is MDHEN and CDR2 is SYDVKM. V shed 2 bases and J 10 bases; nucleotides not matched to a gene: 8. This CDR3 region has 15 residues. CDR3 amino acids: CASSLLGTGTGKLFF. CDR3 coding DNA: TGTGCCAGCAGTTTACTAGGGACAGGGACCGGAAAACTGTTTTTT. The entire variable domain, with the rest obtained from reference TRBV28 and TRBJ1-4, is as follows: DVKVTQSSRYLVKRTGEKVFLECVQDMDHENMFWYRQDPGLGLRLIYFSYDVKMKEKGDIPEGYSVSREKKERFSLILESASTNQTSMYLCASSLLGTGTGKLFFGSGTQLSVL.

The J gene is TRBJ1-1, the V gene TRBV28; 9 bases are shared with TRBD1. J lost 0 bases, V lost 4 bases, and 12 bases had no gene match. CDR1 MDHEN and CDR2 SYDVKM come from the germline V gene. This CDR3 comprises 18 residues. The CDR3 spells CASSSLGTGRRMNTEAFF. The CDR3, as DNA: TGTGCCAGCAGTTCTCTCGGGACAGGGAGGAGGATGAACACTGAAGCTTTCTTT.

The chain has TRBV19 and TRBJ1-4; D is perhaps TRBD1 (5 bases). The V and J ends lost 6 bases and 2 bases respectively, with 16 bases between them. The CDR3 sequence is 16 residues long. Germline CDR1 reads LNHDA; CDR2 reads SQIVND (reference sequence). For the CDR3, the DNA is TGTGCCAGTAGCTCGCACCGAGCAGGGACTAATGAAAAACTGTTTTTT. The encoded protein is CASSSHRAGTNEKLFF.